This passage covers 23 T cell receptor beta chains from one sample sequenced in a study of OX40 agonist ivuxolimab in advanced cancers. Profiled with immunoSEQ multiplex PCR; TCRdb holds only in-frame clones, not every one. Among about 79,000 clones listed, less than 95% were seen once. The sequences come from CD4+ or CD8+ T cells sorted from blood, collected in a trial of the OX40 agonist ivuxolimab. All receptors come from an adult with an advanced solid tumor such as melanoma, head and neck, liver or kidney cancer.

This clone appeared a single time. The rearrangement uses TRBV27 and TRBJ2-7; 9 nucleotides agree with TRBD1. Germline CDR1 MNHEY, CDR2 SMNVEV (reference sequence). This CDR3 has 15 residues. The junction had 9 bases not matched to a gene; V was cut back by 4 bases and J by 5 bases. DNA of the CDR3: TGTGCCAGCAGTTCCCGGGGGACAGGGAGCCACGAGCAGTACTTC. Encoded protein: CASSSRGTGSHEQYF.

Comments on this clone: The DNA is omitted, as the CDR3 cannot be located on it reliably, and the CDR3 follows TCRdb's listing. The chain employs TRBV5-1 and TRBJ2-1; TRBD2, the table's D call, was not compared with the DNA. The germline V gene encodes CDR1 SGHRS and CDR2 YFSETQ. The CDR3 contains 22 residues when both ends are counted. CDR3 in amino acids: CASSLVGFGEGLPTAQYNEQFF.

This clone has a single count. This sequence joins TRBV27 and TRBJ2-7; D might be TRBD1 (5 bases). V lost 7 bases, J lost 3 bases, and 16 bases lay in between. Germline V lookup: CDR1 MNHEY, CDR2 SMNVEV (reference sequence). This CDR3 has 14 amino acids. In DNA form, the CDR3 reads TGTGCCAGCACCCTTCTTCAGGGTAACTACGAGCAGTACTTC. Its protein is CASTLLQGNYEQYF.

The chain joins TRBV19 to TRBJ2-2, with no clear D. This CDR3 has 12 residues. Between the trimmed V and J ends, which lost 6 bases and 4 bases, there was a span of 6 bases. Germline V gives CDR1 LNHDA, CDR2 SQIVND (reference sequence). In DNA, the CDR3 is TGTGCCAGTAGCATAAGCACCGGGGAGCTGTTTTTT. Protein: CASSISTGELFF.

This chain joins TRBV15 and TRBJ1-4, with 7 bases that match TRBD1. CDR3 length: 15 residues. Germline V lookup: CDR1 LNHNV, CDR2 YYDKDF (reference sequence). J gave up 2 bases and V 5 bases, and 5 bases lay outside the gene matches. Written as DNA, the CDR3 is TGTGCCACCAGCGCCGACAGGGCGACTAATGAAAAACTGTTTTTT. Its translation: CATSADRATNEKLFF.

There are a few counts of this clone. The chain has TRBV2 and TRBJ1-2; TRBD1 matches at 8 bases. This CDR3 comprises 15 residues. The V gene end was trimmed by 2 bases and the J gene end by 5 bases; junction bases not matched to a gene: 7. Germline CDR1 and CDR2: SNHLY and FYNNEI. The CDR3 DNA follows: TGTGCCAGCAGTGAACTGGTCAGGGGGCAATATGGCTACACCTTC. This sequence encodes CASSELVRGQYGYTF.

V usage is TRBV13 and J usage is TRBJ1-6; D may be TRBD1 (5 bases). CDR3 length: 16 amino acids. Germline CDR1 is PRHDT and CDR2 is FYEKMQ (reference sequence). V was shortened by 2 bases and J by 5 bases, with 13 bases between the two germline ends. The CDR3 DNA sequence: TGTGCCAGCAGCTTACAGGGACTGGATAATAATTCACCCCTCCACTTT. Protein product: CASSLQGLDNNSPLHF.

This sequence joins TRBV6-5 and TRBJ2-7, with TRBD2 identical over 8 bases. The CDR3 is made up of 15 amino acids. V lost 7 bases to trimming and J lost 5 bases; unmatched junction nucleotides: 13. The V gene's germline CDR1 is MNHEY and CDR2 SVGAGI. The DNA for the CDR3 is TGTGCCAGCATCCCTTCGGGGGGGACTCTAGACGAGCAGTACTTC. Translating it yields CASIPSGGTLDEQYF.

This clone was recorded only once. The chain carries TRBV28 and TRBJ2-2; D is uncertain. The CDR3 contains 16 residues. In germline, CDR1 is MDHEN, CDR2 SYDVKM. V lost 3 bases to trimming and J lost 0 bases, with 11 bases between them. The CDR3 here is CASSFPGTANTGELFF. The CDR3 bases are TGTGCCAGCAGTTTTCCCGGAACCGCGAACACCGGGGAGCTGTTTTTT.

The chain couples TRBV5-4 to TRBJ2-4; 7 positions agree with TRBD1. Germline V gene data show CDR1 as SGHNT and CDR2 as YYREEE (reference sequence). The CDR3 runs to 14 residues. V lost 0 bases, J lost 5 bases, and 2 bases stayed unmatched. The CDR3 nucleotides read TGTGCCAGCAGCTTGGGAGGGGGCGAAAACATTCAGTACTTC. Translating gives CASSLGGGENIQYF.

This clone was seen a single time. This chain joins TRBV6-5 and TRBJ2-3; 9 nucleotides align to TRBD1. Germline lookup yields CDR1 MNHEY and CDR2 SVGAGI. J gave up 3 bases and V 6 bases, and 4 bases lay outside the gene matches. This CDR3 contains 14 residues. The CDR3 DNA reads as TGTGCCAGCAGATGGGACAGGGAAACAGATACGCAGTATTTT. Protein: CASRWDRETDTQYF.

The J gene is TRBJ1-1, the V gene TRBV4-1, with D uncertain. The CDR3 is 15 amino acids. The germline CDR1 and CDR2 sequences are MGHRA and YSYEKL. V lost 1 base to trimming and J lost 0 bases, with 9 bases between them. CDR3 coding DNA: TGCGCCAGCAGCCAAGGAGACGGTATGAACACTGAAGCTTTCTTT. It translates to CASSQGDGMNTEAFF.

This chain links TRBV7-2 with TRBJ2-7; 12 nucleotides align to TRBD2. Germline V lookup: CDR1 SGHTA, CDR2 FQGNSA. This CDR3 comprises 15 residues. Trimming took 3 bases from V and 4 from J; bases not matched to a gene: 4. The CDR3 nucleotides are TGTGCCAGCAGCTTCCGGGGACTAGCGGGTTACGAGCAGTACTTC. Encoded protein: CASSFRGLAGYEQYF.

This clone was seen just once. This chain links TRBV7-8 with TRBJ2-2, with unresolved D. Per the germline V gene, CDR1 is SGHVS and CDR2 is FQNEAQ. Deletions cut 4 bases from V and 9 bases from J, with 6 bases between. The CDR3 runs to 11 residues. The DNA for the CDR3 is TGTGCCAGCAGCTACGGAAGGGAGCTGTTTTTT. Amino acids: CASSYGRELFF.

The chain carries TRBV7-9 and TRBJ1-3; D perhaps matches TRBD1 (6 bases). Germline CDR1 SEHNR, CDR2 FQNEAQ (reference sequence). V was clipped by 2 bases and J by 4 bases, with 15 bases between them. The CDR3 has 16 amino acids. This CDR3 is CASSLTGADLGNTIYF. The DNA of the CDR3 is TGTGCCAGCAGCTTAACGGGGGCAGACTTAGGAAACACCATATATTTT.

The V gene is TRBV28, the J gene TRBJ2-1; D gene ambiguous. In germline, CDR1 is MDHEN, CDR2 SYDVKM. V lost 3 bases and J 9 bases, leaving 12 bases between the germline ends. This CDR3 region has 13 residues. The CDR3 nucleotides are TGTGCCAGCAGTTTTGAGGATGTGCCTGAGCAGTTCTTC. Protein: CASSFEDVPEQFF. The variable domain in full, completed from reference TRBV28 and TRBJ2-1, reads DVKVTQSSRYLVKRTGEKVFLECVQDMDHENMFWYRQDPGLGLRLIYFSYDVKMKEKGDIPEGYSVSREKKERFSLILESASTNQTSMYLCASSFEDVPEQFFGPGTRLTVL.

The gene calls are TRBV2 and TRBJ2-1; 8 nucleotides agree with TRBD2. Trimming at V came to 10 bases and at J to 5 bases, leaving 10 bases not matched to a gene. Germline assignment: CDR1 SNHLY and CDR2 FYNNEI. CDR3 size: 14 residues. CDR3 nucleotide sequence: TGTGCCACCGATGTGGGACTAGAGAACAATGAGCAGTTCTTC. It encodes CATDVGLENNEQFF.

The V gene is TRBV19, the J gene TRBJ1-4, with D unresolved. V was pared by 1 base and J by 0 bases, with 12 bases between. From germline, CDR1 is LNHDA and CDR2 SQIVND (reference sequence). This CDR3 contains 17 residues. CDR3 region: CASSIGGTPATNEKLFF. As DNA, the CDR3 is TGTGCCAGTAGTATAGGAGGAACACCGGCAACTAATGAAAAACTGTTTTTT.

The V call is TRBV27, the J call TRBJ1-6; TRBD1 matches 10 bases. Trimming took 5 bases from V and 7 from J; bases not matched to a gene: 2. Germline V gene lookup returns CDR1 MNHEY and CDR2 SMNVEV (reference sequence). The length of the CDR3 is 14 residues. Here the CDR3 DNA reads TGTGCCAGCAGTCCGGGACAGGGGAATTCACCCCTCCACTTT. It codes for CASSPGQGNSPLHF.

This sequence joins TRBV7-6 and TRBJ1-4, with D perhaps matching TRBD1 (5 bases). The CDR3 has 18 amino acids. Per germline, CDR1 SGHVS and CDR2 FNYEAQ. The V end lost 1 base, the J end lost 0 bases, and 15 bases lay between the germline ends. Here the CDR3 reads CASSLVESGSPTNEKLFF. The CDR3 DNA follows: TGTGCCAGCAGCTTAGTGGAGTCAGGGTCTCCAACTAATGAAAAACTGTTTTTT. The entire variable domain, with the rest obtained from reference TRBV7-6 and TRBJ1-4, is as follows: GAGVSQSPRYKVTKRGQDVALRCDPISGHVSLYWYRQALGQGPEFLTYFNYEAQQDKSGLPNDRFSAERPEGSISTLTIQRTEQRDSAMYRCASSLVESGSPTNEKLFFGSGTQLSVL.

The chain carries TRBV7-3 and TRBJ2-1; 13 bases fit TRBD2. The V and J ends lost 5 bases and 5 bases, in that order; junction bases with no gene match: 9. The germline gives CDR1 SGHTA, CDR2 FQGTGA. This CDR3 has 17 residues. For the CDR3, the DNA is TGTGCCAGCAGCCCGCAGACTAGCGGGAGGCGAAACAATGAGCAGTTCTTC. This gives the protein CASSPQTSGRRNNEQFF.

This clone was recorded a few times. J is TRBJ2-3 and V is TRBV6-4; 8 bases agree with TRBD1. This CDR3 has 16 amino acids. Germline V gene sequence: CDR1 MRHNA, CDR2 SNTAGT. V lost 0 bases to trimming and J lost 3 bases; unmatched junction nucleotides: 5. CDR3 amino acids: CASSDSSRGQTDTQYF. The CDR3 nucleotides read TGTGCCAGCAGTGACTCCTCCAGGGGGCAGACAGATACGCAGTATTTT.

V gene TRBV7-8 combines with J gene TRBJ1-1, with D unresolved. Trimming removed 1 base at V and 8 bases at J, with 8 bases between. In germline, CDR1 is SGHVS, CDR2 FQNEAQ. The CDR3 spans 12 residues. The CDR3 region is CASSLGTQEAFF. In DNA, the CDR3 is TGTGCCAGCAGCTTAGGCACCCAAGAAGCTTTCTTT. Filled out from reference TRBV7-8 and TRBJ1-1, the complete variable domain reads GAGVSQSPRYKVAKRGQDVALRCDPISGHVSLFWYQQALGQGPEFLTYFQNEAQLDKSGLPSDRFFAERPEGSVSTLKIQRTQQEDSAVYLCASSLGTQEAFFGQGTRLTVV.